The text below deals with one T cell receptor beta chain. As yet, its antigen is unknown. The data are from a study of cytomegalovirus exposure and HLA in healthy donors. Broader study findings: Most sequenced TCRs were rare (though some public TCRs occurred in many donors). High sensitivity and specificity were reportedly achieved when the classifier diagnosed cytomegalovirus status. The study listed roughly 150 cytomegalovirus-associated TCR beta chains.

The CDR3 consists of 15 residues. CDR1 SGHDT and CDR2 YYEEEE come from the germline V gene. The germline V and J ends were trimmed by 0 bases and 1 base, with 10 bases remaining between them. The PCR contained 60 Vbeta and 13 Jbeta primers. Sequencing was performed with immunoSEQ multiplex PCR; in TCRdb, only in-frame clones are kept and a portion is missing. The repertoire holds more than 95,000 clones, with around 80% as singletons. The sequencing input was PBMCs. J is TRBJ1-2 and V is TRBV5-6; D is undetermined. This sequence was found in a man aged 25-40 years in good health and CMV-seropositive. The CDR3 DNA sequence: TGTGCCAGCAGCTTGGCGGTCTATCTTAACTATGGCTACACCTTC. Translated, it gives CASSLAVYLNYGYTF. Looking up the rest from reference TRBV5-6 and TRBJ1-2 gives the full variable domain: DAGVTQSPTHLIKTRGQQVTLRCSPKSGHDTVSWYQQALGQGPQFIFQYYEEEERQRGNFPDRFSGHQFPNYSSELNVNALLLGDSALYLCASSLAVYLNYGYTFGSGTRLTVV.